One and the same sample provided the 31 T cell receptor beta chains below, sequenced in a study of T cells in Graves' hyperthyroidism and ophthalmopathy. Researchers amplified the TCR beta CDR3 regions from RNA transcripts. HTBI primers were the set used in a first-round RT-PCR of the TCR CDR3. TCRdb redid the calling of the multiplex PCR reads with MiXCR, one entry per CDR3 protein. The data hold about 300,000 distinct CDR3 sequences, with approximately 15% observed a single time. The sequencing sample was made of blood. The receptors were sampled from a woman aged 40 to 50 with Graves' hyperthyroidism.

As regards this clonotype: One base away lies a much larger clone, so this may be a sequencing read error. The CDR3 DNA reads as TGTGTCACCAGCAGAGGGGGGGGGCCTCAAGAGACCCAGTACTTC. Translating gives CVTSRGGGPQETQYF. The chain recombines TRBV15 with TRBJ2-5; a possible D gene is TRBD2 (7 bases). The CDR3 runs 15 residues. Per germline, CDR1 LNHNV and CDR2 YYDKDF (reference sequence).

CDR3 loop: CASSMGLGGWETQYF. The CDR3 bases are TGTGCCAGTAGTATGGGTCTGGGGGGGTGGGAGACCCAGTACTTC. This chain connects TRBV19 to TRBJ2-5; 7 nucleotides agree with TRBD2. Germline CDR1 reads LNHDA; CDR2 reads SQIVND (reference sequence). This CDR3 has 15 amino acids. V was clipped by 3 bases and J by 5 bases; unmatched bases: 9. The full variable domain, with the rest looked up from reference TRBV19 and TRBJ2-5, is DGGITQSPKYLFRKEGQNVTLSCEQNLNHDAMYWYRQDPGQGLRLIYYSQIVNDFQKGDIAEGYSVSREKKESFPLTVTSAQKNPTAFYLCASSMGLGGWETQYFGPGTRLLVL.

J is TRBJ2-3 and V is TRBV5-5, with 10 bases aligning to TRBD2. The CDR3 has 15 amino acids. Losses at the gene ends were 3 bases for V and 5 bases for J; bases not matched to a gene: 6. Germline CDR1 is SGHKS and CDR2 is YYEKEE (reference sequence). The CDR3 sequence is CASSYLAGVGDTQYF. In DNA, the CDR3 is TGTGCCAGCAGCTACCTAGCGGGAGTTGGAGATACGCAGTATTTT.

To note about this clonotype: A read error may explain this, as a much larger clone is one base away. This sequence joins TRBV27 and TRBJ2-1; D is ambiguous. The CDR3 is made up of 15 amino acids. In germline, CDR1 is MNHEY, CDR2 SMNVEV (reference sequence). The CDR3 DNA sequence: TGTGCCAGCAATTTAGGACGGACCTCCTACAATGAGCAGTTCTTC. Its translation: CASNLGRTSYNEQFF.

As concerns this clonotype: Being one base from a much bigger clone, this may be a read error. V gene TRBV18 combines with J gene TRBJ2-5; 8 nucleotides line up with TRBD1. The CDR3 runs to 15 residues. Germline CDR1 reads KGHSH; CDR2 reads LQKENI. CDR3 sequence: CSSSPVRGPQETQYF. As DNA, the CDR3 is TGTTCCAGCTCACCCGTCAGGGGGCCGCAAGAGACCCAGTACTTC.

This clonotype came up many times. The chain joins TRBV20-1 to TRBJ1-1, with 7 bases that match TRBD1. V dropped 7 bases and J dropped 3; count of bases not matched to a gene: 5. Per germline, CDR1 DFQATT and CDR2 SNEGSKA (reference sequence). The CDR3 runs to 12 residues. The CDR3 sequence is CSDLQGDTEAFF. In nucleotides, the CDR3 is TGCAGTGACCTTCAGGGGGACACTGAAGCTTTCTTT.

This clonotype has at least ten counts. The chain has TRBV12-5 and TRBJ1-1, with 8 nucleotides matching TRBD1. With 4 bases clipped from V and 5 bases from J, the junction kept 3 bases outside the gene matches. The CDR3 is 13 residues long. CDR1 and CDR2 (germline): LGHNT, FRNRAP. CDR3 sequence reads: CASGSGGRTEAFF. The CDR3 DNA reads TGTGCTAGTGGTTCAGGGGGCCGAACTGAAGCTTTCTTT.

This clonotype came up many times. This chain links TRBV3-1 with TRBJ2-5; the D call may be TRBD1 or TRBD2 (5 bases each). Trimming shortened V by 10 bases and J by 2 bases, and 11 bases separated the two germline ends. Germline-derived CDR1 and CDR2 are LGHDT and YNNKEL (reference sequence). The CDR3 has 12 residues. The CDR3 loop reads CATGADQETQYF. The CDR3 DNA is TGTGCCACCGGGGCGGATCAAGAGACCCAGTACTTC.

This clonotype was seen many times. This chain joins TRBV29-1 and TRBJ2-7; 11 bases map to TRBD1. CDR1 and CDR2 (germline): SQVTM, ANQGSEA. The length of the CDR3 is 13 residues. V was pared by 7 bases and J by 6 bases, with 8 bases of the junction left unmatched. The CDR3 DNA follows: TGCAGCGCTCGGACAGGGGGCAGGGGCGAGCAGTACTTC. Encoded protein: CSARTGGRGEQYF.

This chain links TRBV20-1 with TRBJ1-6, with D possibly TRBD1 on 5 matching bases. CDR3 length: 13 residues. Germline CDR1 is DFQATT and CDR2 is SNEGSKA (reference sequence). V was cut by 6 bases and J by 9 bases, with 15 bases left in between. In nucleotides, the CDR3 is TGCAGTGCCACAGGAGTTGGGGGTTCACCCCTCCACTTT. Amino acid sequence: CSATGVGGSPLHF.

This clonotype was observed many times. This chain joins TRBV13 and TRBJ2-3, with D unclear. The germline CDR1 and CDR2 sequences are PRHDT and FYEKMQ (reference sequence). V lost 5 bases and J 0 bases, leaving 9 bases between the germline ends. The CDR3 has 14 residues. In DNA, the CDR3 is TGTGCCAGCAGCACGACTGAAAGCACAGATACGCAGTATTTT. This translates into CASSTTESTDTQYF.

This clonotype was detected only a few times. The gene calls are TRBV6-1 and TRBJ2-1, with D perhaps TRBD2 (5 bases). Germline-derived CDR1 and CDR2 are MNHNS and SASEGT. Trimming took off 0 bases at V and 0 bases at J, with 12 bases between the two ends. CDR3 length: 17 amino acids. This chain's CDR3 is CASSEAPLGSSYNEQFF. The CDR3 DNA sequence: TGTGCCAGCAGTGAAGCCCCCCTAGGGAGCTCCTACAATGAGCAGTTCTTC.

In this sample, this clonotype turned up a few times. The chain carries TRBV10-1 and TRBJ2-4; D uncertain. The CDR3 runs to 13 residues. V was trimmed by 9 bases and J by 1 base, leaving 10 bases between them. Germline assignment: CDR1 WNHNN and CDR2 SYGVQD (reference sequence). CDR3 in amino acids: CASDLLAKNIQYF. Here the CDR3 DNA reads TGCGCCAGTGACCTCCTGGCCAAAAACATTCAGTACTTC.

This chain joins TRBV29-1 and TRBJ2-2; D is possibly TRBD1 (5 bases). Germline V lookup: CDR1 SQVTM, CDR2 ANQGSEA. The CDR3 contains 11 residues. Trimming cost V 6 bases and J 6 bases, with 8 bases left between them. CDR3 nucleotides: TGCAGCGTAGTAGGGGCCGGGGAGCTGTTTTTT. This encodes CSVVGAGELFF.

This sequence joins TRBV3-1 and TRBJ2-4; 8 bases fit TRBD1. The CDR3 is 16 residues long. Per germline, CDR1 LGHDT and CDR2 YNNKEL (reference sequence). V lost 1 base to trimming and J lost 3 bases; unmatched junction nucleotides: 5. CDR3 sequence reads: CASSQGSGGGKNIQYF. DNA of the CDR3: TGTGCCAGCAGCCAAGGGTCAGGGGGCGGCAAAAACATTCAGTACTTC. The complete variable domain, with remaining parts taken from reference TRBV3-1 and TRBJ2-4, reads DTAVSQTPKYLVTQMGNDKSIKCEQNLGHDTMYWYKQDSKKFLKIMFSYNNKELIINETVPNRFSPKSPDKAHLNLHINSLELGDSAVYFCASSQGSGGGKNIQYFGAGTRLSVL.

This clonotype showed up many times. The chain recombines TRBV11-1 with TRBJ2-1, with D perhaps TRBD2 (6 bases). CDR3 length: 14 amino acids. Per germline, CDR1 SGHAT and CDR2 FQDESV (reference sequence). Between the trimmed V and J ends, which lost 3 bases and 5 bases, there was a span of 11 bases. The CDR3 protein is CASSFTGGDNEQFF. In DNA, the CDR3 is TGTGCCAGCAGCTTTACAGGAGGGGACAATGAGCAGTTCTTC.

The V gene is TRBV7-9, the J gene TRBJ2-4; D might be TRBD1 or TRBD2, each matching 5 bases. Germline V lookup: CDR1 SEHNR, CDR2 FQNEAQ (reference sequence). V shed 5 bases and J shed 1 base, with 12 bases lying between them. The CDR3 runs 15 residues. CDR3 sequence reads: CASSLAWDAKNIQYF. CDR3 DNA sequence: TGTGCCAGCAGCCTGGCCTGGGACGCCAAAAACATTCAGTACTTC.

This rearrangement joins TRBV3-1 to TRBJ2-7, with TRBD2 identical over 11 bases. The CDR3 runs 16 residues. Germline CDR1 reads LGHDT; CDR2 reads YNNKEL (reference sequence). The junction had 7 bases not matched to a gene; V was cut back by 3 bases and J by 3 bases. The chain's CDR3 is CASSQPTSGRIYEQYF. In DNA, the CDR3 is TGTGCCAGCAGCCAGCCTACTAGCGGGAGAATCTACGAGCAGTACTTC.

This clonotype was counted ten times or more. The CDR3 sequence: CSASDQGVSYNEQFF. The CDR3 coding sequence is TGCAGTGCTAGCGACCAGGGAGTGTCCTACAATGAGCAGTTCTTC. The chain uses TRBV20-1 and TRBJ2-1, with D tentatively TRBD1 or TRBD2 (5 bases each). The CDR3 contains 15 residues. Trimming left V 3 bases short and J 1 base short, with 13 bases between. From germline, CDR1 is DFQATT and CDR2 SNEGSKA (reference sequence).

This chain uses TRBV6-1 with TRBJ1-1, with D tentatively TRBD1 (6 bases). The germline V and J ends were trimmed by 6 bases and 10 bases, with 21 bases remaining between them. Germline values: CDR1 MNHNS, CDR2 SASEGT. The CDR3 contains 14 residues. This CDR3 reads CASRDWGGEGRAFF. The CDR3 nucleotides read TGTGCCAGCAGAGACTGGGGGGGCGAGGGGAGAGCTTTCTTT.

In its sample, this clonotype was seen once. V gene TRBV19 combines with J gene TRBJ2-2, with D possibly TRBD1 on 7 matching bases. The germline V gene has CDR1 LNHDA and CDR2 SQIVND (reference sequence). V shed 5 bases and J shed 7 bases, with 11 bases lying between them. The CDR3 is made up of 13 amino acids. The CDR3 nucleotides are TGTGCCAGTAGTTATCAGGGGGGCGGGGAGCTGTTTTTT. It is translated as CASSYQGGGELFF. Looking up the rest from reference TRBV19 and TRBJ2-2 gives the full variable domain: DGGITQSPKYLFRKEGQNVTLSCEQNLNHDAMYWYRQDPGQGLRLIYYSQIVNDFQKGDIAEGYSVSREKKESFPLTVTSAQKNPTAFYLCASSYQGGGELFFGEGSRLTVL.

This clonotype was picked up many times. The chain joins TRBV20-1 to TRBJ2-3; D ambiguous. Germline lookup yields CDR1 DFQATT and CDR2 SNEGSKA (reference sequence). The CDR3 extends over 15 amino acids. Trimming pared 6 bases from V and 1 base from J, leaving 17 bases between. CDR3 residues: CSARYGPKGTDTQYF. The CDR3 DNA follows: TGCAGTGCCCGGTATGGACCGAAGGGCACAGATACGCAGTATTTT.

The chain uses TRBV11-3 and TRBJ1-3, with D perhaps TRBD1 (5 bases). Per germline, CDR1 SGHNT and CDR2 YENEEA. Trimming stripped 1 base from V and 0 bases from J, with 16 bases between. The CDR3 is made up of 18 amino acids. In DNA, the CDR3 is TGTGCCAGCAGCTTAGGTCGAGCTGCAGGGAGCTCTGGAAACACCATATATTTT. This codes for CASSLGRAAGSSGNTIYF.

The table lists this clonotype with many counts. V gene TRBV20-1 combines with J gene TRBJ1-5; 9 bases fit TRBD1. Germline lookup yields CDR1 DFQATT and CDR2 SNEGSKA (reference sequence). The CDR3 sequence is 15 residues long. V dropped 4 bases and J dropped 2; count of bases not matched to a gene: 6. In DNA form, the CDR3 reads TGCAGTGCTATAAGGACAGGGGTTGGCAATCAGCCCCAGCATTTT. Amino acid sequence: CSAIRTGVGNQPQHF.

V gene TRBV18 combines with J gene TRBJ1-5, with 11 positions matching TRBD1. This CDR3 spans 15 amino acids. J gave up 4 bases and V 8 bases, and 7 bases lay outside the gene matches. Germline CDR1 KGHSH, CDR2 LQKENI. CDR3 nucleotide sequence: TGTGCCAGCCCACTGGGGACAGGGGGTAATCAGCCCCAGCATTTT. It is translated as CASPLGTGGNQPQHF.

The V call is TRBV3-1, the J call TRBJ2-4; 8 bases are a match to TRBD1. The ends lost 5 bases at V and 6 bases at J; junction bases unmatched: 9. The length of the CDR3 is 15 residues. CDR1 LGHDT and CDR2 YNNKEL come from the germline V gene (reference sequence). As DNA, the CDR3 is TGTGCCAGCAGCACCGACAGGGGTCGAGGAAACATTCAGTACTTC. Its translation is CASSTDRGRGNIQYF.

This clonotype was detected many times. The chain links TRBV5-1 to TRBJ1-1; D uncertain. V was cut by 2 bases and J by 6 bases, with 11 bases left in between. CDR3 length: 13 residues. CDR1 SGHRS and CDR2 YFSETQ come from the germline V gene. The CDR3 DNA sequence: TGCGCCAGCAGCTTAGGACCGGGCGCTGAAGCTTTCTTT. Translation: CASSLGPGAEAFF.

V gene TRBV6-5 combines with J gene TRBJ1-4; D gene ambiguous. V was pared by 3 bases and J by 7 bases, with 9 bases between. This CDR3 comprises 13 residues. CDR1 and CDR2 (germline): MNHEY, SVGAGI. The CDR3 DNA reads as TGTGCCAGCAGTTATCGAGACGGTGAAAAACTGTTTTTT. Residues: CASSYRDGEKLFF.

The chain employs TRBV3-1 and TRBJ2-1; perhaps TRBD2 as D (6 bases). V lost 4 bases and J 5 bases, leaving 24 bases between the germline ends. The CDR3 is made up of 18 amino acids. CDR1 and CDR2 (germline): LGHDT, YNNKEL (reference sequence). The CDR3 nucleotides are TGTGCCAGCAGCCCGAAATTGTCTAGCGCCCCCCAACACAATGAGCAGTTCTTC. Translated, it gives CASSPKLSSAPQHNEQFF.

This clonotype was observed a few times. The chain couples TRBV24-1 to TRBJ2-3; TRBD2 agrees at 7 bases. This CDR3 has 15 amino acids. Unmatched junction bases numbered 6, after V lost 3 bases and J lost 4 bases. From germline, CDR1 is KGHDR and CDR2 SFDVKD. The CDR3 sequence is CATSDPPGGADTQYF. The CDR3 DNA is TGTGCCACCAGTGATCCCCCGGGGGGTGCAGATACGCAGTATTTT.

This clonotype appeared many times. The chain carries TRBV29-1 and TRBJ2-5; possible D gene TRBD2, 5 bases. Germline V gene data show CDR1 as SQVTM and CDR2 as ANQGSEA. This CDR3 has 13 residues. V lost 7 bases, J lost 3 bases, and 15 bases lay in between. The DNA of the CDR3 is TGCAGCGCTGAGATGGGGAGTGAAGAGACCCAGTACTTC. Amino acid sequence: CSAEMGSEETQYF.